What follows are 13 T cell receptor beta chains derived from one specimen sequenced in a study of beta chain features in type 1 diabetes (dated by TCRdb to the late 2010s). Study-wide findings and limitations: A moderate but significant shortening of TCRB CDR3 length was observed in type 1 diabetes patients in all four CD4+ subsets.

These receptors are not linked to any known antigen. Libraries came from the immunoSEQ multiplex PCR assay. The entire isolated RNA was reverse transcribed using the High Capacity cDNA Reverse Transcription Kit, and thus expressed TCRB transcripts were sequenced. Drawn from immuneACCESS, this table holds only the in-frame rearrangements with V and J called that TCRdb kept. Clones are partly lost; checked studies trace under half to an unresolved V gene and leave the rest unexplained. In this sample the table shows about 340,000 clones, about 14% of which occur a single time. The ten largest clones represent around 0.016% of the sample. The source material was naive CD4+ T cells from blood. The sample's cell subset or site, from its label and the paper: true naive CD4+ T cells. The receptors were sampled from a young woman with type 1 diabetes.

The V and J genes are TRBV28 and TRBJ2-1; 7 bases line up with TRBD2. The germline V gene has CDR1 MDHEN and CDR2 SYDVKM. J was trimmed by 1 base and V by 3 bases; bases with no gene match: 12. This CDR3 region has 18 residues. The CDR3 nucleotides read TGTGCCAGCAGTTTTATGGGTCGGGCGGGAGCATCCTACAATGAGCAGTTCTTC. Protein sequence: CASSFMGRAGASYNEQFF.

In regard to this clone: Mismatch with germline at one junction end may stem from a read error. The V call is TRBV18, the J call TRBJ2-3; tentative D call: TRBD2 (5 bases). CDR1 is KGHSH, CDR2 LQKENI, per germline. The CDR3 length is 12 residues. CDR3 DNA: TGTGCCAGCTCACCAAACGAGGGTTTCACGCATTTT. As protein: CASSPNEGFTHF.

In its sample, this clone was seen a few times. V usage is TRBV4-1 and J usage is TRBJ2-5, with 9 bases that match TRBD2. Trimming at V came to 3 bases and at J to 4 bases, leaving 6 bases not matched to a gene. Looked up from germline, CDR1 is MGHRA and CDR2 is YSYEKL. The CDR3 sequence is 15 residues long. CDR3 DNA sequence: TGCGCCAGCAGCCACCTCGAACTAGCGGGAGAGACCCAGTACTTC. Encoded protein: CASSHLELAGETQYF.

This rearrangement joins TRBV19 to TRBJ1-2; D remains ambiguous. V shed 2 bases and J shed 4 bases, with 11 bases lying between them. From germline, CDR1 is LNHDA and CDR2 SQIVND (reference sequence). This CDR3 has 14 amino acids. CDR3 coding DNA: TGTGCCAGTAGTATACTTGCTCTACCCTATGGCTACACCTTC. Translated: CASSILALPYGYTF.

This clone was detected a few times. The chain has TRBV28 and TRBJ2-7, with TRBD2 matching over 10 bases. Trimming removed 4 bases from V and 3 bases from J; junction bases left unmatched: 9. This CDR3 spans 16 amino acids. The germline V gene encodes CDR1 MDHEN and CDR2 SYDVKM. The CDR3 sequence: CASSSPGLAGVYEQYF. CDR3 coding DNA: TGTGCCAGCAGTTCCCCGGGGCTAGCGGGAGTCTACGAGCAGTACTTC.

The chain employs TRBV29-1 and TRBJ2-7, with 9 positions matching TRBD1. The CDR3 is made up of 14 amino acids. Looked up from germline, CDR1 is SQVTM and CDR2 is ANQGSEA. J lost 4 bases, V lost 4 bases, and 8 bases had no gene match. CDR3 protein: CSVVRTGVTYEQYF. CDR3 coding DNA: TGCAGCGTTGTGCGGACAGGGGTGACTTACGAGCAGTACTTC.

This chain links TRBV4-3 with TRBJ2-3; D is ambiguous. With 2 bases removed from V and 4 bases from J, the gap between germline ends came to 10 bases. Looked up from germline, CDR1 is LGHNA and CDR2 is YSLEER. The CDR3 is made up of 14 amino acids. Written as DNA, the CDR3 is TGCGCCAGCAGCCAAACCCGATCGGCAGATACGCAGTATTTT. This translates into CASSQTRSADTQYF.

The V gene is TRBV6-5, the J gene TRBJ1-2; D gene uncertain. Germline V gives CDR1 MNHEY, CDR2 SVGAGI. The CDR3 is made up of 14 amino acids. V lost 0 bases and J 8 bases, leaving 13 bases between the germline ends. The CDR3: CASSYSPLTGGYTF. The CDR3 bases are TGTGCCAGCAGTTACTCGCCGTTAACGGGGGGCTACACCTTC.

This clone came up a few times. The chain employs TRBV11-3 and TRBJ1-1, with a possible D match to TRBD1 (5 bases). The V end was cut by 5 bases, the J end by 1 base, with 11 bases between. This CDR3 contains 14 residues. Germline-derived CDR1 and CDR2 are SGHNT and YENEEA. The CDR3 reads CASSLGLPNTEAFF. CDR3 bases: TGTGCCAGCAGCCTGGGGCTCCCGAACACTGAAGCTTTCTTT.

CDR3 DNA: TGTGCCTGGAGTGAGACAGGGGCCCGCACTGAAGCTTTCTTT. It is translated as CAWSETGARTEAFF. The chain employs TRBV30 and TRBJ1-1, with TRBD1 matching 8 bases. The V segment lost 1 base and the J segment 4 bases; nucleotides outside the gene matches: 5. Germline CDR1 is GTSNPN and CDR2 is SVGIG (reference sequence). The CDR3 sequence is 14 residues long.

This clone has a handful of counts. V gene TRBV28 combines with J gene TRBJ2-5; weak D call: TRBD1 (5 bases). Trimming cost V 3 bases and J 5 bases, with 10 bases left between them. CDR3 size: 13 residues. Germline CDR1 reads MDHEN; CDR2 reads SYDVKM. The CDR3 loop is CASSFTGHETQYF. The CDR3 coding sequence is TGTGCCAGCAGTTTCACTGGACACGAGACCCAGTACTTC.

J is TRBJ1-1 and V is TRBV7-2; a weak D match, TRBD1 (5 bases). The germline V gene encodes CDR1 SGHTA and CDR2 FQGNSA. V lost 5 bases and J 4 bases, leaving 17 bases between the germline ends. This CDR3 has 15 residues. CDR3 in DNA: TGTGCCAGCAGCCCCGGGGGTATGAGGGGCACTGAAGCTTTCTTT. It codes for CASSPGGMRGTEAFF.

V is TRBV30 and J is TRBJ1-2; 7 bases fit TRBD1. This CDR3 has 14 amino acids. After removal of 0 bases from V and 7 bases from J, the junction contained 8 bases not matched to a gene. Germline CDR1 GTSNPN, CDR2 SVGIG (reference sequence). CDR3 sequence reads: CAWSVQGTASGYTF. The CDR3 DNA is TGTGCCTGGAGTGTACAGGGGACGGCTAGTGGCTACACCTTC.